The clone carrying this TCR beta chain turned up a few times. Its antigen is as yet unknown. These data belong to a study of human T cells and chemical hapten exposure. Study as a whole: Upper inner arm skin measuring about 2 cm by about 2 cm received 2% DPC for sensitization.

This CDR3 spans 15 amino acids. Trimming removed 3 bases from V and 0 bases from J; junction bases left unmatched: 3. In germline, CDR1 is SGDLS, CDR2 YYNGEE. Study-level points and caveats: The study found that PT1 expanded TCR counts correlated positively with patch test score. Large CDR3 similarity clusters arose significantly more often from expanded TCRs than from controls.

The sample's time point: pre-sensitization, week 0. Treatment described: therapeutic diphenylcyclopropenone sensitization with weekly scalp DPC. The donor pool consisted of alopecia patients aged 18 to 70 years, considered suitable for DPC. One entry per CDR3 protein, called by TCRdb with MiXCR from the RACE reads. This table holds around 350,000 distinct CDR3 sequences, 4.5% to 5.5% found once. The chain carries TRBV9 and TRBJ1-5; 7 positions match TRBD1. Sample: whole blood, taken in connection with sensitization to the hapten diphenylcyclopropenone (DPC). The sequence derives from a woman under 30 with alopecia areata. Some clones in this sample may be carry-over from other donors' samples. CDR3 coding DNA: TGTGCCAGCAGCGGGGACAGTTATAGCAATCAGCCCCAGCATTTT. It translates to CASSGDSYSNQPQHF.